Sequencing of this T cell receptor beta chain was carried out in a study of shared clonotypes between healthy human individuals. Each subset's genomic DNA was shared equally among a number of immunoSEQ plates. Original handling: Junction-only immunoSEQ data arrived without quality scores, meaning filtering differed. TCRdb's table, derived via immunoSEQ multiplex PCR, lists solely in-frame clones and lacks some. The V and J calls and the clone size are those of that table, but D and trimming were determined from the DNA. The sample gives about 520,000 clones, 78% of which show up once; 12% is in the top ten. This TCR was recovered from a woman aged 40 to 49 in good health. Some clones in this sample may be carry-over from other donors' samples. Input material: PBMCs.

CDR3 in amino acids: CASNPAGGTGELFF. Here the CDR3 DNA reads TGTGCCAGCAACCCCGCCGGGGGGACCGGGGAGCTGTTTTTT. The chain couples TRBV25-1 to TRBJ2-2; TRBD2 matches at 7 bases. From germline, CDR1 is MGHDK and CDR2 SYGVNS. This CDR3 is built from 14 residues. After removal of 7 bases from V and 5 bases from J, the junction contained 7 bases not matched to a gene.